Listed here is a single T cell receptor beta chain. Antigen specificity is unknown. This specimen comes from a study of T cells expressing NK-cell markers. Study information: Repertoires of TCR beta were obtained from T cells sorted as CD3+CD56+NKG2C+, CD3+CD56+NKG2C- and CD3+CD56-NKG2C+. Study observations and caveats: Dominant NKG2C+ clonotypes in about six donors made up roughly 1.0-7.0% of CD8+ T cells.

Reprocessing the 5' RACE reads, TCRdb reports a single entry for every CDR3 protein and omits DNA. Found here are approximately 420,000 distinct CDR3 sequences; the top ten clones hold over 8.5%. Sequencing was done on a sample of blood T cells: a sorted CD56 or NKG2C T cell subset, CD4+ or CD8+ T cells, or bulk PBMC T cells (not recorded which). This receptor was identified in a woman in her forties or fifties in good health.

CDR3 sequence reads: CASRRVYNSPLHF. V and J are TRBV5-1 and TRBJ1-6. This CDR3 contains 13 residues. From germline, CDR1 is SGHRS and CDR2 YFSETQ.